The TCR beta chain described here comes from a study of shared clonotypes between healthy human individuals. General study results and limits: Four donors shared approximately 5% of their naive CD4 clonotypes.

In regard to this clone: Its target is not known.

Sequencing was performed with immunoSEQ multiplex PCR; in TCRdb, only in-frame clones are kept and a portion is missing. The sample holds about 2.5 million clones, around 90% seen once. Germline V gene data show CDR1 as SGHNT and CDR2 as YYREEE (reference sequence). CDR3 size: 16 residues. Trimming removed 0 bases at V and 10 bases at J, with 17 bases between. This sequence joins TRBV5-4 and TRBJ1-6; D perhaps matches TRBD1 (5 bases). The sequencing sample was made of naive CD4+ T cells from PBMCs. This sample's subset: CD45RA+ positively selected. This clonotype originated in a man aged 18 to 35 in good health. Some clones in this sample may be carry-over from other donors' samples. The CDR3 reads CASSLAGAGGGSPLHF. The CDR3 DNA sequence: TGTGCCAGCAGCTTGGCCGGGGCCGGGGGAGGATCACCCCTCCACTTT.